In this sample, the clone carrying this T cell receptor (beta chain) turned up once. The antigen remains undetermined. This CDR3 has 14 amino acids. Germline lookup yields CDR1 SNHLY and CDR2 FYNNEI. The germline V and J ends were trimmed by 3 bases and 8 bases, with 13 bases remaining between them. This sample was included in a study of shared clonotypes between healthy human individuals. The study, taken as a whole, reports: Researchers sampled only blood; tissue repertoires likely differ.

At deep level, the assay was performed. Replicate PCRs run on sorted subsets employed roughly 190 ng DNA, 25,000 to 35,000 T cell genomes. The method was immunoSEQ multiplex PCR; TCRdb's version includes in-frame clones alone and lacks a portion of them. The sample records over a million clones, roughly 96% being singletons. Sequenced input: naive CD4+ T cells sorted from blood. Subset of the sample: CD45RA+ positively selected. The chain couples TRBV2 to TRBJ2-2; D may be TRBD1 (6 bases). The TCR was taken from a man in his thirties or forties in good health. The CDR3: CASSEQGRVGELFF. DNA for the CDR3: TGTGCCAGCAGTGAGCAGGGGCGGGTAGGGGAGCTGTTTTTT.